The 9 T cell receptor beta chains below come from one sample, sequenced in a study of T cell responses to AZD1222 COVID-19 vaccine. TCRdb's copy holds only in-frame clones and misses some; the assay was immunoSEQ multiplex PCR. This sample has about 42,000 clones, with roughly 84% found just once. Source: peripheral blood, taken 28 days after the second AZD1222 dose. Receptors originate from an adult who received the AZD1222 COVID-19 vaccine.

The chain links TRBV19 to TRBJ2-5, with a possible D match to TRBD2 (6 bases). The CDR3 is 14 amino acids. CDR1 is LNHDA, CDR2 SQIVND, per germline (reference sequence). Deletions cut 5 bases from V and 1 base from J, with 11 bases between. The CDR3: CASSVLGGQETQYF. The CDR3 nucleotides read TGTGCCAGTAGTGTTCTGGGGGGCCAAGAGACCCAGTACTTC.

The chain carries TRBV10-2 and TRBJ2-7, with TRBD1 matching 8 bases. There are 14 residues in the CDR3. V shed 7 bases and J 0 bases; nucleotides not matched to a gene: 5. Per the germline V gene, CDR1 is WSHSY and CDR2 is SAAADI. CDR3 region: CASTRDRPSYEQYF. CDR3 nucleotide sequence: TGCGCCAGCACTCGGGACAGGCCCTCCTACGAGCAGTACTTC.

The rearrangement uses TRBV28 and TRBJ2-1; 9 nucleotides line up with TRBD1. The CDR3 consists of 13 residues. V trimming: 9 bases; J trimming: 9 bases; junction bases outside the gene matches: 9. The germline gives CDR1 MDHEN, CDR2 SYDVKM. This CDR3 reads CASRDRAQGEQFF. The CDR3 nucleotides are TGTGCCAGTAGGGACAGGGCCCAAGGTGAGCAGTTCTTC.

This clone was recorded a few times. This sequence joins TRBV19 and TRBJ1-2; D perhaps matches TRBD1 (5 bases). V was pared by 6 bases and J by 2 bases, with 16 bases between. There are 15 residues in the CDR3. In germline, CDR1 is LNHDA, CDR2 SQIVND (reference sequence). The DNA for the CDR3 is TGTGCCAGTAGCCTACAAAGGGGCTCGAACTATGGCTACACCTTC. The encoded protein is CASSLQRGSNYGYTF.

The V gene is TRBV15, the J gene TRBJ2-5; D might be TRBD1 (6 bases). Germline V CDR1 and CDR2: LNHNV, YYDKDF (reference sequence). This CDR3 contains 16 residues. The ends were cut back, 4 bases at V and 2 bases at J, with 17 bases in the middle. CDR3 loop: CATSIIIGQFQETQYF. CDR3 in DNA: TGTGCCACCAGCATTATAATAGGACAGTTTCAAGAGACCCAGTACTTC.

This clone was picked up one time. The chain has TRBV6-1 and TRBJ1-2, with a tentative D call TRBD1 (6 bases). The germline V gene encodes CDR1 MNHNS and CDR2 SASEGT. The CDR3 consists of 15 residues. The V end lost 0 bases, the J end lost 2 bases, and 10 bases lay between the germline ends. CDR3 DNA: TGTGCCAGCAGTGAAGCGATAACAGGGAACTATGGCTACACCTTC. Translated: CASSEAITGNYGYTF.

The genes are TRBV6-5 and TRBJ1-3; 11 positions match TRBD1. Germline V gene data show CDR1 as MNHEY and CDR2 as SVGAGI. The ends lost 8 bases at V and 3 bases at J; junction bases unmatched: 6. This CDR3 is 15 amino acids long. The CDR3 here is CASGRTGGDGNTIYF. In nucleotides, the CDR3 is TGTGCCAGCGGTCGGACAGGGGGCGATGGAAACACCATATATTTT.

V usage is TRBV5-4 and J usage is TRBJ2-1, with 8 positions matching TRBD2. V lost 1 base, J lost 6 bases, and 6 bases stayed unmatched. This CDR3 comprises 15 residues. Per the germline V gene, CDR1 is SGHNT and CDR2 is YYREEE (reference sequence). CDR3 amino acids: CASSLISGGFNEQFF. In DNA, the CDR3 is TGTGCCAGCAGCTTGATCAGCGGGGGATTCAATGAGCAGTTCTTC.

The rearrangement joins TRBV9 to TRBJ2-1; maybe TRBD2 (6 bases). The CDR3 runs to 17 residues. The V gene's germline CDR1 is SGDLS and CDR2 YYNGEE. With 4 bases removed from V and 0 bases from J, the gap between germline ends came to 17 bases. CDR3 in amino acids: CASSSGGSGSSYNEQFF. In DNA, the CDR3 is TGTGCCAGCAGCTCCGGAGGTAGCGGAAGCTCCTACAATGAGCAGTTCTTC.